This passage covers 18 T cell receptor beta chains from one sample sequenced in a study of T cell responses to AZD1222 COVID-19 vaccine (dated by TCRdb to the early 2020s). This specimen's time point label, per the study, means: about 28 days (+/-7) after the second vaccine dose. The meaning of the sample's treatment or condition label: meningococcal conjugate vaccine given as trial control. The library was obtained by the immunoSEQ multiplex PCR assay. Held by TCRdb, this immuneACCESS table contains in-frame sequences only and omits some clones. Under half of the omission traces to an unresolved V gene where checked; the cause of the rest is unknown. This sample is represented by 150,000 to 200,000 clones; 90% to 95% of them were singletons. Roughly 1% of the sample rests with the top ten. Sequencing was performed on peripheral blood, taken 28 days after the second dose of the MenACWY control vaccine. The receptors here all came from an adult who received the MenACWY meningococcal vaccine as a control.

V usage is TRBV5-3 and J usage is TRBJ1-1; D is unresolved. TRBV5-3 is known as an ORF, though its function is uncertain. The V end lost 1 base, the J end lost 2 bases, and 9 bases lay between the germline ends. This CDR3 region has 14 residues. CDR3 bases: TGTGCCAGAAGCTTGCCGGTCTTAAACACTGAAGCTTTCTTT. This translates into CARSLPVLNTEAFF.

The genes are TRBV5-4 and TRBJ1-2, with D possibly TRBD1 on 5 matching bases. V lost 4 bases, J lost 3 bases, and 13 bases lay in between. Germline CDR1 is SGHNT and CDR2 is YYREEE (reference sequence). This CDR3 spans 14 amino acids. The CDR3 DNA follows: TGTGCCAGCAGCGGGGCCGGGACGGACTATGGCTACACCTTC. Residues: CASSGAGTDYGYTF.

The chain couples TRBV24-1 to TRBJ2-2; maybe TRBD2 (7 bases). The V end lost 2 bases, the J end lost 6 bases, and 15 bases lay between the germline ends. Germline loops: CDR1 KGHDR, CDR2 SFDVKD. The CDR3 runs to 16 residues. The CDR3: CATSDSRGRVAGELFF. The CDR3 bases are TGTGCCACCAGTGATTCAAGGGGGAGGGTGGCCGGGGAGCTGTTTTTT.

The gene calls are TRBV2 and TRBJ1-1; a possible D gene is TRBD1 (6 bases). This CDR3 contains 15 residues. Germline CDR1 is SNHLY and CDR2 is FYNNEI. V was shortened by 8 bases and J by 4 bases, with 20 bases between the two germline ends. DNA for the CDR3: TGTGCCAGCGGGAGAGAGGGGGGGAGTGTCACTGAAGCTTTCTTT. This sequence encodes CASGREGGSVTEAFF.

This clone was detected only a few times. The CDR3 is CASSDYEQYF. DNA for the CDR3: TGTGCCAGCAGTGACTACGAGCAGTACTTC. The chain employs TRBV2 and TRBJ2-7; D remains unclear. Per germline, CDR1 SNHLY and CDR2 FYNNEI. The V gene lost 3 bases and the J gene lost 3 bases, with 0 bases spanning the gap. This CDR3 has 10 amino acids.

CDR3 DNA sequence: TGCGCCAGCAGCCAGAGCTCTGGAAACACCATATATTTT. Protein product: CASSQSSGNTIYF. V gene TRBV4-3 combines with J gene TRBJ1-3; D is unresolved. The CDR3 length is 13 residues. Trimming stripped 3 bases from V and 0 bases from J, with 3 bases between. Germline values: CDR1 LGHNA, CDR2 YSLEER.

The chain recombines TRBV3-1 (or the pseudogene TRBV3-2) with TRBJ1-1; D gene uncertain. Trimming stripped 5 bases from V and 0 bases from J, with 7 bases between. There are 13 residues in the CDR3. CDR1 is LGHDT and CDR2 is YNNKEL in the germline V gene (reference sequence). The CDR3: CASSLTVNTEAFF. DNA for the CDR3: TGTGCCAGCAGCTTAACGGTGAACACTGAAGCTTTCTTT.

This chain links TRBV7-8 with TRBJ1-6, with 7 bases that match TRBD1. Unmatched junction bases numbered 12, after V lost 5 bases and J lost 8 bases. The CDR3 consists of 16 residues. Germline CDR1 reads SGHVS; CDR2 reads FQNEAQ. CDR3 sequence: CASSQKRQGQDSPLHF. The DNA for the CDR3 is TGTGCCAGCAGCCAAAAGAGACAGGGTCAGGATTCACCCCTCCACTTT.

Turning to this clone: Other DNA sequences from this sample encode an identical CDR3 as well. This chain uses TRBV2 with TRBJ1-2; possibly TRBD1 for D (6 bases). Germline V gives CDR1 SNHLY, CDR2 FYNNEI. The CDR3 contains 13 residues. Trimming took off 5 bases at V and 2 bases at J, with 9 bases between the two ends. The CDR3 DNA is TGTGCCAGCAGTCAAACAGGGAACTATGGCTACACCTTC. It codes for CASSQTGNYGYTF.

The V and J genes are TRBV5-1 and TRBJ1-1; D unresolved. Germline CDR1 reads SGHRS; CDR2 reads YFSETQ. Trimming shortened V by 0 bases and J by 2 bases, and 8 bases separated the two germline ends. CDR3 length equals 14 residues. The CDR3 loop is CASSLEGSNTEAFF. The CDR3 nucleotides are TGCGCCAGCAGCTTGGAGGGATCCAACACTGAAGCTTTCTTT.

This chain joins TRBV24-1 and TRBJ1-2; possibly TRBD1 for D (6 bases). V was trimmed by 5 bases and J by 5 bases, leaving 14 bases between them. CDR1 and CDR2 from the germline V gene are KGHDR and SFDVKD. The CDR3 has 14 residues. This CDR3 reads CATSAPDRSYGYTF. DNA of the CDR3: TGTGCCACCAGTGCCCCGGACAGATCTTATGGCTACACCTTC.

This chain joins TRBV11-2 and TRBJ1-4, with D perhaps TRBD1 (6 bases). The CDR3 sequence is 18 residues long. V gave up 5 bases and J gave up 7 bases, with 26 bases separating them. Germline V gene sequence: CDR1 SGHAT, CDR2 FQNNGV. The CDR3 coding sequence is TGTGCCAGCAGCCCGGGGAGGGTTTTGGGGGGCATCGCTGAAAAACTGTTTTTT. It encodes CASSPGRVLGGIAEKLFF.

This sequence joins TRBV6-1 and TRBJ1-1; no reliable D call. The CDR3 loop spans 15 amino acids. The germline CDR1 and CDR2 sequences are MNHNS and SASEGT. With 7 bases removed from V and 1 base from J, the gap between germline ends came to 16 bases. The CDR3 loop is CASTTLGPGNTEAFF. The CDR3 nucleotides read TGTGCCAGCACAACACTCGGGCCAGGGAACACTGAAGCTTTCTTT.

The V call is TRBV6-2 or TRBV6-3, the J call TRBJ2-6; 7 bases are a match to TRBD1. CDR3 size: 16 residues. Germline V gene sequence: CDR1 MNHEY, CDR2 SVGEGT. The J segment lost 4 bases and the V segment lost 5 bases, leaving 8 bases of the junction unmatched. CDR3 sequence: CASSKEQGTGANVLTF. For the CDR3, the DNA is TGTGCCAGCAGTAAGGAACAGGGGACCGGGGCCAACGTCCTGACTTTC.

V is TRBV6-5 and J is TRBJ2-5, with a tentative D call TRBD2 (7 bases). The CDR3 is 13 amino acids. The ends were cut back, 5 bases at V and 5 bases at J, with 12 bases in the middle. Germline V gene sequence: CDR1 MNHEY, CDR2 SVGAGI. CDR3 sequence (DNA): TGTGCCAGCAGTCCACAGGGAGGGGAGACCCAGTACTTC. Amino acids: CASSPQGGETQYF.

The J gene is TRBJ1-4, the V gene TRBV15; D is undetermined. From germline, CDR1 is LNHNV and CDR2 YYDKDF (reference sequence). The CDR3 spans 13 residues. Between the trimmed V and J ends, which lost 3 bases and 5 bases, there was a span of 7 bases. The DNA of the CDR3 is TGTGCCACCAGCAGCAACGGAAATGAAAAACTGTTTTTT. It yields the protein CATSSNGNEKLFF.

The chain links TRBV19 to TRBJ1-3; D gene uncertain. CDR1 and CDR2 (germline): LNHDA, SQIVND (reference sequence). V gave up 6 bases and J gave up 0 bases, with 9 bases separating them. CDR3 length equals 14 residues. The CDR3 DNA reads TGTGCCAGTAGGGACTGGAACTCTGGAAACACCATATATTTT. As protein: CASRDWNSGNTIYF.

This chain uses TRBV5-1 with TRBJ1-2; D not resolved. Germline CDR1 SGHRS, CDR2 YFSETQ. The CDR3 runs to 15 residues. The V gene lost 2 bases and the J gene lost 8 bases, with 19 bases spanning the gap. Here the CDR3 reads CASSLTTSYYDGYTF. The CDR3 DNA reads TGCGCCAGCAGCTTAACGACAAGCTACTATGACGGCTACACCTTC. Combining the CDR3 with reference TRBV5-1 and TRBJ1-2 gives the whole variable domain KAGVTQTPRYLIKTRGQQVTLSCSPISGHRSVSWYQQTPGQGLQFLFEYFSETQRNKGNFPGRFSGRQFSNSRSEMNVSTLELGDSALYLCASSLTTSYYDGYTFGSGTRLTVV.